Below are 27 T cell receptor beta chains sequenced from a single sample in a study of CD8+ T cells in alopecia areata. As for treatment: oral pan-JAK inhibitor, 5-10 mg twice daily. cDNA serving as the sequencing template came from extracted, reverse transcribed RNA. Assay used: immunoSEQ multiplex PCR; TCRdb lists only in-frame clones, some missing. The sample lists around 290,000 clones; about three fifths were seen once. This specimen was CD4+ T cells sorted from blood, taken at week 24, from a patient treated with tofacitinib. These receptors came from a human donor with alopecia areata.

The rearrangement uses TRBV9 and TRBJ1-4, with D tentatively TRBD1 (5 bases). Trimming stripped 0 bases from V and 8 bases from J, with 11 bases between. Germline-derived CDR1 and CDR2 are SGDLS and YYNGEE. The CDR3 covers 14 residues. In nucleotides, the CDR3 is TGTGCCAGCAGCGTAGGGGACCAGAGGGAAAAACTGTTTTTT. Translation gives CASSVGDQREKLFF.

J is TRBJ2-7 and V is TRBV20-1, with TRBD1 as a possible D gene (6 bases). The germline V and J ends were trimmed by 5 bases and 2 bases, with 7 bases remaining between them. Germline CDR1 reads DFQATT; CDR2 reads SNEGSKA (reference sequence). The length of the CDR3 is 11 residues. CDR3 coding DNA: TGCAGTGCTCAGGGGACCTACGAGCAGTACTTC. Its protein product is CSAQGTYEQYF.

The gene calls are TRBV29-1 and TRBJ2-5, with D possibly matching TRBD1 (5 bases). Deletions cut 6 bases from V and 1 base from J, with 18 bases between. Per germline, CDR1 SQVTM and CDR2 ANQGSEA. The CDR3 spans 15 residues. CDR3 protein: CSVPRTTGFQETQYF. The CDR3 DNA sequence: TGCAGCGTCCCCCGGACCACAGGATTCCAAGAGACCCAGTACTTC.

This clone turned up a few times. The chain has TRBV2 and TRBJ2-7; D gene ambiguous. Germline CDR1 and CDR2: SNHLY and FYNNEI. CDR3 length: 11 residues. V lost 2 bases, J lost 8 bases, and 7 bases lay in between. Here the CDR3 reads CASSEIPKQYF. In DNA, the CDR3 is TGTGCCAGCAGTGAAATTCCGAAGCAGTACTTC.

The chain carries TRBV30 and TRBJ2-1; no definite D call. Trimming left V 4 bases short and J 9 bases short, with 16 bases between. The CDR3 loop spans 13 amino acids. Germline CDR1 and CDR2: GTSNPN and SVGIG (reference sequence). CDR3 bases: TGTGCCTGGAAAAAGGGCAACTGGGGTGAGCAGTTCTTC. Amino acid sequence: CAWKKGNWGEQFF.

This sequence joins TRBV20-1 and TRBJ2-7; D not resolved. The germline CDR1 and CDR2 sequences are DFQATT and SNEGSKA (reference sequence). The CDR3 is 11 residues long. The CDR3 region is CSSSEAYEQYF. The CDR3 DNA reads TGCAGCTCCTCCGAAGCCTACGAGCAGTACTTC.

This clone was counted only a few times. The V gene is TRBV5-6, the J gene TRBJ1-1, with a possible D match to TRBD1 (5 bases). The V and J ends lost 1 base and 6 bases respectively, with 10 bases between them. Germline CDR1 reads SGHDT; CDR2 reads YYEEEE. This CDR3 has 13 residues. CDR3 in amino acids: CASSLPPGPEAFF. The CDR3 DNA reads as TGTGCCAGCAGCTTGCCTCCGGGGCCTGAAGCTTTCTTT.

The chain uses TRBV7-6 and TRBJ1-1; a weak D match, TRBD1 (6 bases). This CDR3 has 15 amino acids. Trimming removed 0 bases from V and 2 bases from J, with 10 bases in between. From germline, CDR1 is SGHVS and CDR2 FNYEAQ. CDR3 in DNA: TGTGCCAGCAGCTTAGCCGCGGACAGTAACACTGAAGCTTTCTTT. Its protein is CASSLAADSNTEAFF. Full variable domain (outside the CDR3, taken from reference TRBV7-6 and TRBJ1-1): GAGVSQSPRYKVTKRGQDVALRCDPISGHVSLYWYRQALGQGPEFLTYFNYEAQQDKSGLPNDRFSAERPEGSISTLTIQRTEQRDSAMYRCASSLAADSNTEAFFGQGTRLTVV.

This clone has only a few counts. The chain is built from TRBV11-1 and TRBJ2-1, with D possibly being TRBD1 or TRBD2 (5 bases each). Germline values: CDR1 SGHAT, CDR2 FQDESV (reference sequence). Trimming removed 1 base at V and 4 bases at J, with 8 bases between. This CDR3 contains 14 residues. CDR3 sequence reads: CASSLGDRYNEQFF. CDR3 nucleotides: TGTGCCAGCAGCTTAGGGGACCGGTACAATGAGCAGTTCTTC.

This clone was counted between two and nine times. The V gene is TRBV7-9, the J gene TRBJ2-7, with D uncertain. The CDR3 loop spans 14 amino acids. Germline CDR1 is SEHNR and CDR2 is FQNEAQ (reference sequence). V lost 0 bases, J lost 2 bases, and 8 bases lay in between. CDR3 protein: CASSLAGITYEQYF. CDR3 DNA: TGTGCCAGCAGCTTAGCGGGGATCACCTACGAGCAGTACTTC.

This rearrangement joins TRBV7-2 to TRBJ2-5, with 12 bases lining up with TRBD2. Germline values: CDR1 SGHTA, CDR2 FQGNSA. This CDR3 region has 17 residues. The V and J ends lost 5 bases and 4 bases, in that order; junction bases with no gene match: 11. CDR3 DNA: TGTGCCAGCAGCCCGCTAGCGGGGGGGAATCGTGGAGAGACCCAGTACTTC. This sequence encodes CASSPLAGGNRGETQYF.

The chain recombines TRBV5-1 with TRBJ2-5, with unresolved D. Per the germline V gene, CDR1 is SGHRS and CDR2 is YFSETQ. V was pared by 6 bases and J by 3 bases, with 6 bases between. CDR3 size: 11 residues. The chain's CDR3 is CASTLKETQYF. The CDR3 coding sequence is TGCGCCAGCACCCTCAAAGAGACCCAGTACTTC.

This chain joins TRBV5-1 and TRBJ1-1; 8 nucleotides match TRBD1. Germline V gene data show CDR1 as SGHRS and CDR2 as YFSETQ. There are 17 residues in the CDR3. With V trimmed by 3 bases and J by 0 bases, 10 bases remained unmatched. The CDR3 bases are TGCGCCAGCAGCTCCCTCCCCCAGGGGGCGGTGAACACTGAAGCTTTCTTT. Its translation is CASSSLPQGAVNTEAFF.

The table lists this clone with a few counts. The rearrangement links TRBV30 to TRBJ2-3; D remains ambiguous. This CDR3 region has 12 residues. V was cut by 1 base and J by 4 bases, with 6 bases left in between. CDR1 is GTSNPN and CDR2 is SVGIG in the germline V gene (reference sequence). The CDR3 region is CAWSAYSDTQYF. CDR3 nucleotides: TGTGCCTGGAGTGCGTACTCAGATACGCAGTATTTT.

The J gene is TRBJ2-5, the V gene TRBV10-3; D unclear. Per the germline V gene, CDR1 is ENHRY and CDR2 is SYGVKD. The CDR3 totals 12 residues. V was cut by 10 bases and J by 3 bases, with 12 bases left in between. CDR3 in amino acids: CATKEREETQYF. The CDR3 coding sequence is TGTGCCACTAAGGAAAGGGAAGAGACCCAGTACTTC.

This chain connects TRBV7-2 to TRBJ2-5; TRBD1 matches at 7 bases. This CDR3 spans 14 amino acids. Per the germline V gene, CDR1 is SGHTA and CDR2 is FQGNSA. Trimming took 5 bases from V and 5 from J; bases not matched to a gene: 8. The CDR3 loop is CASSVRQGRETQYF. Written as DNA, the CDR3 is TGTGCCAGCAGCGTTCGACAGGGCCGGGAGACCCAGTACTTC. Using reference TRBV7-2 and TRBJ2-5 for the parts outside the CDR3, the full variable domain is GAGVSQSPSNKVTEKGKDVELRCDPISGHTALYWYRQSLGQGLEFLIYFQGNSAPDKSGLPSDRFSAERTGGSVSTLTIQRTQQEDSAVYLCASSVRQGRETQYFGPGTRLLVL.

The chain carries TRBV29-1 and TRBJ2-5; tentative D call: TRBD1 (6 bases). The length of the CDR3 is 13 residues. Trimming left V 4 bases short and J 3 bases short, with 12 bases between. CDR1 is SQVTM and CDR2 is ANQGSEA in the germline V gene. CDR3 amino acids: CSVGTAPEETQYF. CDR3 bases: TGCAGCGTTGGGACAGCTCCTGAAGAGACCCAGTACTTC.

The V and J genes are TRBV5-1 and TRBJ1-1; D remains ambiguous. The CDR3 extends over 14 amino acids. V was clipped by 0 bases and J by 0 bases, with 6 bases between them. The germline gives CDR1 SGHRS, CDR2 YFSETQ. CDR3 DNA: TGCGCCAGCAGCTTGGCCAGAATGAACACTGAAGCTTTCTTT. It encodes CASSLARMNTEAFF.

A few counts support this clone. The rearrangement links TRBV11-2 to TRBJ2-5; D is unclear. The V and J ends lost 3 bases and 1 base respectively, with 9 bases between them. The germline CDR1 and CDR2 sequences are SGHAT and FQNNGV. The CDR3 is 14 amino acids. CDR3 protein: CASSFRASQETQYF. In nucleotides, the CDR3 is TGTGCCAGCAGCTTTAGGGCCAGCCAAGAGACCCAGTACTTC.

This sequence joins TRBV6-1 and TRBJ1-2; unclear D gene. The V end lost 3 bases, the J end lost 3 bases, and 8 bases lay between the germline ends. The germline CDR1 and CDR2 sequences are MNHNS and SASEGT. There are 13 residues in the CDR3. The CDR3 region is CASSEVLHYGYTF. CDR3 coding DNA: TGTGCCAGCAGTGAGGTGCTCCACTATGGCTACACCTTC.

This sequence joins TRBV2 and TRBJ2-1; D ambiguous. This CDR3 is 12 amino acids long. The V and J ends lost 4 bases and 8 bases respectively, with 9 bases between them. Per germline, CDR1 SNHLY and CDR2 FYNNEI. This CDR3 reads CASSVTVHEQFF. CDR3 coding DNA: TGTGCCAGCAGTGTCACGGTCCATGAGCAGTTCTTC. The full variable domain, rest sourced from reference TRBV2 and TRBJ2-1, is EPEVTQTPSHQVTQMGQEVILRCVPISNHLYFYWYRQILGQKVEFLVSFYNNEISEKSEIFDDQFSVERPDGSNFTLKIRSTKLEDSAMYFCASSVTVHEQFFGPGTRLTVL.

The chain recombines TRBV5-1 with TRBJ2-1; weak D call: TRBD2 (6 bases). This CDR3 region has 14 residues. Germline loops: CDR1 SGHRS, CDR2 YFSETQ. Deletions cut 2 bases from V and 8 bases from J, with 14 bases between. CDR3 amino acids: CASSFSSGGDEQFF. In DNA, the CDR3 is TGCGCCAGCAGCTTCTCATCGGGCGGGGATGAGCAGTTCTTC. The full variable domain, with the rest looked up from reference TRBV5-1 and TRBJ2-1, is KAGVTQTPRYLIKTRGQQVTLSCSPISGHRSVSWYQQTPGQGLQFLFEYFSETQRNKGNFPGRFSGRQFSNSRSEMNVSTLELGDSALYLCASSFSSGGDEQFFGPGTRLTVL.

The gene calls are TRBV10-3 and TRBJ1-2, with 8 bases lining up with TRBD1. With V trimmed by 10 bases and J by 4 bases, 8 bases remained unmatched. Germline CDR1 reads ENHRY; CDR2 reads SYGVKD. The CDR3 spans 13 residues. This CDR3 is CANNRGGFYGYTF. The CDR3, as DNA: TGTGCCAATAACAGGGGGGGCTTCTATGGCTACACCTTC.

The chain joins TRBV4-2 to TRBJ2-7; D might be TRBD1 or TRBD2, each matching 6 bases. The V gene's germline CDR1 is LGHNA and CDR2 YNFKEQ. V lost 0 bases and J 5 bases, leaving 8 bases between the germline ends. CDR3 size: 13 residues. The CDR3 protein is CASSQDGGHEQYF. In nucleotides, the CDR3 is TGTGCCAGCAGCCAAGATGGGGGGCACGAGCAGTACTTC.

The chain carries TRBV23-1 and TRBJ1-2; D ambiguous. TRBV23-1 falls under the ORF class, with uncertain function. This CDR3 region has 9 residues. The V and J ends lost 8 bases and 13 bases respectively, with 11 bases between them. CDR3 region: CASRAPFTF. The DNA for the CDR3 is TGCGCCAGCCGCGCGCCGTTCACCTTC.

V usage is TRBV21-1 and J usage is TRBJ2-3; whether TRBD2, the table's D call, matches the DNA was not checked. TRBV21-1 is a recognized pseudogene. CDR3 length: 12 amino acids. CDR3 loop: CASSKVTDTQYF. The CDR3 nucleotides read TGTGCCAGCAGCAAAGTAACAGATACGCAGTATTTT.

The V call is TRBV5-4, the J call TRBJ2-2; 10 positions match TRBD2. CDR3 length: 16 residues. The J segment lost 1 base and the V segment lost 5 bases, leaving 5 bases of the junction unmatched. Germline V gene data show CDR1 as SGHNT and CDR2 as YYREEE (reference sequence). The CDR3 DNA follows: TGTGCCAGCAGATCAGGACTAGCGGTGAACACCGGGGAGCTGTTTTTT. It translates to CASRSGLAVNTGELFF.